Listed here is a single T cell receptor beta chain. This sequence is one base from a far larger clone and is likely a read error. Other DNA sequences from this sample encode an identical CDR3 as well. CFSE-labeled responder cells (roughly 200,000) were plated with roughly 200,000 irradiated, violet-dye-labeled stimulator cells. Here immunoSEQ multiplex PCR was the method, and the copy in TCRdb shows in-frame clones only, minus some. The table has 7,000 or so clones, around 22% seen once. This sample is part of a study of graft-versus-host responses after intestinal transplantation. Study in general: Transplants given to recipients were multivisceral, liver-intestinal, or isolated intestinal. Uniformly, recipients were administered anti-thymocyte globulin induction with subsequent tacrolimus and steroids for roughly three years. Notes on the study in general: GvH clones occurred in recipient marrow; some first appeared in ileum or blood. Declines in HvG clones occurring early post-transplant were associated with peak circulating GvH clone levels.

The CDR3 runs to 13 residues. The sequencing used alloreactive CD8+ T cells from a mixed lymphocyte reaction culture, collected before transplantation. Subset denoted: CFSE-low proliferating T cells sorted from approximately 6-day pre-transplant mixed lymphocyte reaction (GvH or HvG direction). J is TRBJ2-7 and V is TRBV5-2. TRBV5-2 has pseudogene status. The receptor was derived from a human patient who was an organ donor for intestinal transplantation. CDR3 coding DNA: TGTGCCAGCAGCCTGGGACGGACCTACGAGCAGTACTTC. Translation gives CASSLGRTYEQYF.